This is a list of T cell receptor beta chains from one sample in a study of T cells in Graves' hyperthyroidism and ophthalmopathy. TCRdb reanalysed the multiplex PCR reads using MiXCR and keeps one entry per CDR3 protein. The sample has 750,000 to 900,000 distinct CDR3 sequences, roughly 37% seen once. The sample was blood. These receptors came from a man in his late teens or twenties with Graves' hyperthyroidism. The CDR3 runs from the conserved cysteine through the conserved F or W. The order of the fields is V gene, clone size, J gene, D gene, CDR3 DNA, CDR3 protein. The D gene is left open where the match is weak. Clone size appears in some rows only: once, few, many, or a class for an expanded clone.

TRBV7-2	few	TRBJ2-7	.	TGTGCCAGCACCGCTACTAGTTATTCCTACGAGCAGTACTTC	CASTATSYSYEQYF
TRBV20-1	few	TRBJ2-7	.	TGCAGTGCTAGAGGATTAGAGGGCCCCTACGAGCAGTACTTC	CSARGLEGPYEQYF
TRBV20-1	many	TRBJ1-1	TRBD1	TGCAGTGGGAAGGACAGGCTCTGGGAAGCTTTCTTT	CSGKDRLWEAFF
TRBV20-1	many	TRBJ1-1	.	TGCAGTGCCCTCGGAGATCCCCGGAGCACTGAAGCTTTCTTT	CSALGDPRSTEAFF
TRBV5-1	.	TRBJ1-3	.	TGCGCCAGCAGCTTGGGACCAGCGGACACCATATATTTT	CASSLGPADTIYF
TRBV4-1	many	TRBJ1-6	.	TGCGCCAGCAGCCAAGTATGGGGAAACAATTCACCCCTCCACTTT	CASSQVWGNNSPLHF
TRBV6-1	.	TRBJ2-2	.	TGTGCCAGCAGTGATCAATTCGGGGAGCTGTTTTTT	CASSDQFGELFF
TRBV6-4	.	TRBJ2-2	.	TGTGCCAGCAGTGACTCACCCGATACCGGGGAGCTGTTTTTT	CASSDSPDTGELFF
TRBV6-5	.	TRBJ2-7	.	TGTGCCAGCAGTTACTCGAAGACAGATAGCTCCTACGAGCAGTACTTC	CASSYSKTDSSYEQYF
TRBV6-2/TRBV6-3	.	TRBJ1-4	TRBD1	TGTGCCAGCAGTTACTCAGGGGGCGCGGGGGAAAAACTGTTTTTT	CASSYSGGAGEKLFF
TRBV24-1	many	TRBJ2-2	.	TGTGCCACCAGGGAGGGGCCGAACACCGGGGAGCTGTTTTTT	CATREGPNTGELFF
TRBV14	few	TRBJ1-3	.	TGTGCCAGCAGCCAAGCTTCCAGCCCTGGAAACACCATATATTTT	CASSQASSPGNTIYF
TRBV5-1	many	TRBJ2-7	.	TGCGCCAGCAGCTTGTCCGGGACATCCAACGAGCAGTACTTC	CASSLSGTSNEQYF
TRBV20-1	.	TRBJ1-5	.	TGCAGTGCCGATGGCCCGAGCAATCAGCCCCAGCATTTT	CSADGPSNQPQHF
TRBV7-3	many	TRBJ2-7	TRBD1	TGTGCCAGCAGCTTATCGGACAGGGGCCACGAGCAGTACTTC	CASSLSDRGHEQYF
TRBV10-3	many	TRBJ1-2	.	TGTGCCATCAGTGGGGAAGCGGAGGGCTATGGCTACACCTTC	CAISGEAEGYGYTF
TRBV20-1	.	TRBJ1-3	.	TGCAGTGCTGGAGATCCCGAGGCCGCAGGCTCTGGAAACACCATATATTTT	CSAGDPEAAGSGNTIYF
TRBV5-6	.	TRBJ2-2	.	TGTGCCAGCAGCTTGCTGATCGACACCGGGGAGCTGTTTTTT	CASSLLIDTGELFF
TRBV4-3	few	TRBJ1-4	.	TGCGCCAGCAGCCAAGAGGCGGGGGATGAAAAACTGTTTTTT	CASSQEAGDEKLFF
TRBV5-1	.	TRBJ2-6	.	TGCGCCAGCAGCGTTGATGAGGGGGCCAACGTCCTGACTTTC	CASSVDEGANVLTF
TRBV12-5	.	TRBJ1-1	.	TGTGCTAGTGGTTTGGGGCAGGGAAGGTGGGGCGCTGAAGCTTTCTTT	CASGLGQGRWGAEAFF
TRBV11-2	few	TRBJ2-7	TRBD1	TGTGCCAGCAGTTTCGGGACAGGGATTACCGAGCAGTACTTC	CASSFGTGITEQYF